In its sample, the clone carrying this T cell receptor (beta chain) was seen many times. The antigen remains undetermined. This record belongs to a study of T-cell reconstitution after alpha-beta-depleted transplantation in children. Study findings and constraints: Reportedly, only several hundred clones from non-depleted graft cells drove alpha-beta T-cell counts at about two months. Diversity of TCRbeta at day 60 was high in some patients, arising from surviving recipient T cells and thymic progenitors. T cells produced anew were the main source of T-cell counts and diversity one year after transplant.

Unique molecular identifiers were used in preparing the TCRbeta library. TCRdb independently ran MiXCR on the PCR reads; one entry per CDR3 protein. The sample lists around 100,000 distinct CDR3 sequences, about 6% occurring once. Germline lookup yields CDR1 SGHTA and CDR2 FQGNSA. The CDR3 sequence is 15 residues long. Trimming took off 6 bases at V and 0 bases at J, with 14 bases between the two ends. This TCR was sampled from a female patient between 2 and 15 years old who had a stem cell transplant for Fanconi anemia, so the T cells may come from the graft donor. The chain uses TRBV7-2 and TRBJ1-2, with D tentatively TRBD1 (5 bases). The source was PBMCs, mostly from graft donor cells, collected 60 days after TCRalphabeta/CD19-depleted stem cell transplant. CDR3 coding DNA: TGTGCCAGCAGTCCCAGGGCTTTAGCTAACTATGGCTACACCTTC. Translating it yields CASSPRALANYGYTF.